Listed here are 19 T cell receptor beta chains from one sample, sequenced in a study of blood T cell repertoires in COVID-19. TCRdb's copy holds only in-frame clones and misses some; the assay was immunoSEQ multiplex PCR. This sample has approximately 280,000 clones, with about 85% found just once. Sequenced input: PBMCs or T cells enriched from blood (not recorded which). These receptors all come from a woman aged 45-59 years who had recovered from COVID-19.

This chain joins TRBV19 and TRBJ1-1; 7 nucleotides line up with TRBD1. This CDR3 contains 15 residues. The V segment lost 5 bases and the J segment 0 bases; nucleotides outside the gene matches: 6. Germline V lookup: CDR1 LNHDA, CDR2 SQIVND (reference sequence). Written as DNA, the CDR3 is TGTGCCAGTAGTCAGGGGGACTCCATGAACACTGAAGCTTTCTTT. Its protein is CASSQGDSMNTEAFF.

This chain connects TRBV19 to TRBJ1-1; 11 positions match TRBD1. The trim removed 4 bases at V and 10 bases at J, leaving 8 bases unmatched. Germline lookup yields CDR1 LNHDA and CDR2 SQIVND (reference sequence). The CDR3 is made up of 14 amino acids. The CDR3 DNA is TGTGCCAGTAGTACCCCGGGACAGGGGGAAAGAGCTTTCTTT. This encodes CASSTPGQGERAFF.

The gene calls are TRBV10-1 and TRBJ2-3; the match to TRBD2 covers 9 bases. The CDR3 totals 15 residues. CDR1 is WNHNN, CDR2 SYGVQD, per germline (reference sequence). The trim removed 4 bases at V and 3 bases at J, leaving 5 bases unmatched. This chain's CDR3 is CASSVSSGVTDTQYF. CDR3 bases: TGCGCCAGCAGTGTATCTAGCGGGGTTACAGATACGCAGTATTTT.

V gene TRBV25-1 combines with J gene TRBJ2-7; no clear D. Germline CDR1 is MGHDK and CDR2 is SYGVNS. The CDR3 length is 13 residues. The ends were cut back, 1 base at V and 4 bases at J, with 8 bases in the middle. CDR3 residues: CASSELRGYEQYF. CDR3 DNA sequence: TGTGCCAGCAGTGAATTGCGAGGATACGAGCAGTACTTC.

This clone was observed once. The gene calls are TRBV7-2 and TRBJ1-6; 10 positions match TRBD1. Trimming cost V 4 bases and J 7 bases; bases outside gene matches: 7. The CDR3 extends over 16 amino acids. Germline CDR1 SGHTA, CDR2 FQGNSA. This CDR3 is CASSSSGQGINSPLHF. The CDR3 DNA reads TGTGCCAGCAGCTCGTCGGGACAGGGGATCAATTCACCCCTCCACTTT.

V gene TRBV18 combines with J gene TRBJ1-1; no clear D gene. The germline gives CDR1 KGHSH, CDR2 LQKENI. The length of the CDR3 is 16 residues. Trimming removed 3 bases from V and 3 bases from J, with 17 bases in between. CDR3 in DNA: TGTGCCAGCTCACCTTCTTCGACTGAACCATACACTGAAGCTTTCTTT. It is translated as CASSPSSTEPYTEAFF.

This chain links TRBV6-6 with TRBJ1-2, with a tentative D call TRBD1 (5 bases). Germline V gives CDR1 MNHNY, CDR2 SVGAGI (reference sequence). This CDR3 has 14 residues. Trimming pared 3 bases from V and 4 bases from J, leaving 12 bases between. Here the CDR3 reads CASSYNTGSYGYTF. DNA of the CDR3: TGTGCCAGCAGTTATAATACAGGATCCTATGGCTACACCTTC.

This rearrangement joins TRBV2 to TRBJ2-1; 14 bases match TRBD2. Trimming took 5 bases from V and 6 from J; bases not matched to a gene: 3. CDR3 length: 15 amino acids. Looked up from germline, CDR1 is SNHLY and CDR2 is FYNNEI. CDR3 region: CASSKTSGGANEQFF. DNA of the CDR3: TGTGCCAGCAGTAAGACTAGCGGGGGGGCCAATGAGCAGTTCTTC.

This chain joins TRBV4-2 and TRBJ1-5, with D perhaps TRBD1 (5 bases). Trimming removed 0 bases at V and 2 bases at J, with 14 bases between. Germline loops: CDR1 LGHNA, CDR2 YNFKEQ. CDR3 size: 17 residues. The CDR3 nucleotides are TGTGCCAGCAGCCAAGATCCGGGGGGGTCGGGCAATCAGCCCCAGCATTTT. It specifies CASSQDPGGSGNQPQHF.

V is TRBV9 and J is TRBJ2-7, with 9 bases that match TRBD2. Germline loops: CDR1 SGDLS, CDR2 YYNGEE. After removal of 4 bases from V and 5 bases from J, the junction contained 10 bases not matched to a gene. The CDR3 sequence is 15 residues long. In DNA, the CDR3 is TGTGCCAGCAGCCCAGCCGGGACTAGCTGGAACGAGCAGTACTTC. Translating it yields CASSPAGTSWNEQYF.

The DNA of the CDR3 is TGCGCCAGCAGCTTGGGACTAGCGGGGGGGCGATATGAGACCCAGTACTTC. Protein sequence: CASSLGLAGGRYETQYF. The genes are TRBV5-1 and TRBJ2-5, with TRBD2 identical over 14 bases. Germline CDR1 and CDR2: SGHRS and YFSETQ. This CDR3 has 17 residues. V was clipped by 0 bases and J by 5 bases; unmatched bases: 6.

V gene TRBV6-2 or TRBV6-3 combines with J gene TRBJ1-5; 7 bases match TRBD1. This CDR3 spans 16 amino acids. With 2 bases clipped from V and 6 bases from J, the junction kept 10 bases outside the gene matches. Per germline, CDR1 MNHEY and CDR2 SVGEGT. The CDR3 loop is CASSYGDSYYSQPQHF. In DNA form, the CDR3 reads TGTGCCAGCAGTTACGGGGACAGTTACTATAGTCAGCCCCAGCATTTT.

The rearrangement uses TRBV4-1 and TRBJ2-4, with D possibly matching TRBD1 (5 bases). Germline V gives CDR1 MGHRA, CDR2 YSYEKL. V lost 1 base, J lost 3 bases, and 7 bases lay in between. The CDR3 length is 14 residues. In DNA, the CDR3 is TGCGCCAGCAGCCAAGTGACAGACAAAAACATTCAGTACTTC. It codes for CASSQVTDKNIQYF.

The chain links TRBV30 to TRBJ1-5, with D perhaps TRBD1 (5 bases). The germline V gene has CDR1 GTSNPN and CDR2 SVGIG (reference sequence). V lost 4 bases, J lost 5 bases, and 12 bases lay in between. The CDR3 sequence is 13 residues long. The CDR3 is CAWNAGVDQPQHF. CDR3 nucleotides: TGTGCCTGGAATGCGGGGGTTGATCAGCCCCAGCATTTT.

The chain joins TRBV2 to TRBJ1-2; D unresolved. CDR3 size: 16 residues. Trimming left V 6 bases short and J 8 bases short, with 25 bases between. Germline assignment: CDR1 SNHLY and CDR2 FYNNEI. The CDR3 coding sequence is TGTGCCAGCAGGGGTCTCTCGACCGGAAGGACTCAGGGCTACACCTTC. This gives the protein CASRGLSTGRTQGYTF.

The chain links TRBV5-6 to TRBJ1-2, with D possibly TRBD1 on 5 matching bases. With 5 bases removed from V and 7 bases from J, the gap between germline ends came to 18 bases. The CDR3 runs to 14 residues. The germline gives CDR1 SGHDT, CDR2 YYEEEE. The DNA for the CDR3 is TGTGCCAGCAGTTGGGGGGTAGGAGTATCTGGCTACACCTTC. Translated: CASSWGVGVSGYTF.

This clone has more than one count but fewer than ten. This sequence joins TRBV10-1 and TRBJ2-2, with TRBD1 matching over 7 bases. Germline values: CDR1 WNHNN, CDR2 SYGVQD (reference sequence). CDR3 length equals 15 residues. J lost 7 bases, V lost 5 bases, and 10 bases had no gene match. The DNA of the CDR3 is TGCGCCAGCAGTTCCGGGACAGCTGACTACGGGGAGCTGTTTTTT. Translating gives CASSSGTADYGELFF.

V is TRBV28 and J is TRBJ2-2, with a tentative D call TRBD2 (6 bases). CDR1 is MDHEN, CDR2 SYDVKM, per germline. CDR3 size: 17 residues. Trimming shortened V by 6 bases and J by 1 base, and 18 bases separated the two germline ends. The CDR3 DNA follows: TGTGCCAGCAGGCGGAGCGGGCCTGCTCTGAACACCGGGGAGCTGTTTTTT. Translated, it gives CASRRSGPALNTGELFF.

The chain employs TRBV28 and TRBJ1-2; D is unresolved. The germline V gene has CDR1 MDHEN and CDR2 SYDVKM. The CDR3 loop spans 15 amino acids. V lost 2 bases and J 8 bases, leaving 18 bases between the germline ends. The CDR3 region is CASSLVTGVRRGYTF. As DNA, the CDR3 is TGTGCCAGCAGTTTAGTAACGGGAGTCAGACGGGGCTACACCTTC.